Following are 23 T cell receptor beta chains from one sample sequenced in a study of blood T cell repertoires in COVID-19. Sequenced by immunoSEQ multiplex PCR; TCRdb stores in-frame clones only, minus some. The table includes tens of thousands of clones, around nine tenths detected once. Specimen: peripheral blood. Source of these receptors: a human donor with active COVID-19. The donor label of this sample is uncertain.

The V call is TRBV7-2, the J call TRBJ2-7; 10 bases align to TRBD1. There are 15 residues in the CDR3. Germline assignment: CDR1 SGHTA and CDR2 FQGNSA. V shed 5 bases and J 3 bases; nucleotides not matched to a gene: 7. The CDR3 loop reads CASSVWTGGIYEQYF. CDR3 nucleotides: TGTGCCAGCAGCGTATGGACAGGGGGAATCTACGAGCAGTACTTC.

The V call is TRBV19, the J call TRBJ1-1; D is undetermined. V was shortened by 3 bases and J by 1 base, with 6 bases between the two germline ends. CDR1 LNHDA and CDR2 SQIVND come from the germline V gene (reference sequence). There are 13 residues in the CDR3. CDR3: CASSIIGNTEAFF. DNA of the CDR3: TGTGCCAGTAGTATTATCGGGAACACTGAAGCTTTCTTT.

CDR3 region: CASGRDSWPETQYF. CDR3 nucleotide sequence: TGTGCCAGCGGACGGGACAGTTGGCCGGAGACCCAGTACTTC. The chain joins TRBV28 to TRBJ2-5; 7 positions agree with TRBD1. CDR1 is MDHEN and CDR2 is SYDVKM in the germline V gene. CDR3 length: 14 amino acids. The junction had 11 bases not matched to a gene; V was cut back by 8 bases and J by 5 bases.

This sequence joins TRBV29-1 and TRBJ2-1; 8 bases are a match to TRBD1. Trimming at V came to 3 bases and at J to 8 bases, leaving 12 bases not matched to a gene. This CDR3 is built from 15 residues. Germline V gene data show CDR1 as SQVTM and CDR2 as ANQGSEA. The CDR3 here is CSVEAVRGRSHEQFF. The CDR3 nucleotides are TGCAGCGTTGAGGCGGTCAGGGGGCGTTCTCATGAGCAGTTCTTC.

V and J are TRBV7-3 and TRBJ2-3, with a tentative D call TRBD1 (5 bases). The CDR3 consists of 14 residues. Germline CDR1 and CDR2: SGHTA and FQGTGA. V gave up 3 bases and J gave up 4 bases, with 11 bases separating them. DNA of the CDR3: TGTGCCAGCAGCTTCTCCAGGGAAGCAGATACGCAGTATTTT. It encodes CASSFSREADTQYF.

The rearrangement joins TRBV19 to TRBJ1-2; D may be TRBD1 (6 bases). The germline V gene has CDR1 LNHDA and CDR2 SQIVND (reference sequence). The CDR3 has 13 amino acids. V dropped 4 bases and J dropped 8 bases, with 14 bases sitting between them. Written as DNA, the CDR3 is TGTGCCAGTAGTACCGACAGGTCTTCAGGCTACACCTTC. Its protein is CASSTDRSSGYTF.

This chain links TRBV5-1 with TRBJ2-7, with a weak D call TRBD2 (6 bases). V lost 4 bases and J lost 3, with 11 bases in between. In germline, CDR1 is SGHRS, CDR2 YFSETQ. This CDR3 contains 13 residues. In nucleotides, the CDR3 is TGCGCCAGCAGCCACGGGGGAAACTACGAGCAGTACTTC. Encoded protein: CASSHGGNYEQYF.

The V call is TRBV7-9, the J call TRBJ2-7; D remains unclear. CDR1 is SEHNR and CDR2 is FQNEAQ in the germline V gene (reference sequence). This CDR3 contains 11 residues. With 5 bases removed from V and 12 bases from J, the gap between germline ends came to 14 bases. The CDR3: CASSQDMQTYF. The CDR3 nucleotides are TGTGCCAGCAGCCAAGACATGCAAACGTACTTC.

This rearrangement joins TRBV7-9 to TRBJ2-2; perhaps TRBD1 as D (6 bases). CDR3 length equals 13 residues. From germline, CDR1 is SEHNR and CDR2 FQNEAQ (reference sequence). V was pared by 4 bases and J by 7 bases, with 10 bases between. The CDR3 DNA reads TGTGCCAGCAGCTATGGGGGCATCGGGGAGCTGTTTTTT. Translation: CASSYGGIGELFF.

V and J are TRBV28 and TRBJ2-2; D perhaps matches TRBD1 (6 bases). The CDR3 length is 14 residues. The V and J ends lost 8 bases and 5 bases respectively, with 15 bases between them. The germline V gene encodes CDR1 MDHEN and CDR2 SYDVKM. The DNA for the CDR3 is TGTGCCAGCCGGGGACACCTGAGGACCGGGGAGCTGTTTTTT. Protein product: CASRGHLRTGELFF.

The chain joins TRBV6-5 to TRBJ1-2; D is unresolved. From germline, CDR1 is MNHEY and CDR2 SVGAGI. The CDR3 spans 16 residues. Trimming cost V 0 bases and J 5 bases, with 16 bases left between them. CDR3 coding DNA: TGTGCCAGCAGTTACTCGCTTCGGGAAGGACGATATGGCTACACCTTC. Encoded protein: CASSYSLREGRYGYTF.

This clone has just a few counts. The V call is TRBV10-1, the J call TRBJ2-5, with 9 positions matching TRBD2. The V gene's germline CDR1 is WNHNN and CDR2 SYGVQD (reference sequence). The CDR3 has 17 residues. The ends lost 2 bases at V and 0 bases at J; junction bases unmatched: 7. CDR3: CASSEGAGGLYQETQYF. In DNA form, the CDR3 reads TGCGCCAGCAGTGAGGGAGCGGGGGGTCTGTACCAAGAGACCCAGTACTTC.

The chain recombines TRBV11-3 with TRBJ2-5; possibly TRBD2 for D (5 bases). The V end was cut by 5 bases, the J end by 5 bases, with 12 bases between. CDR3 size: 13 residues. CDR1 is SGHNT, CDR2 YENEEA, per germline. Here the CDR3 reads CASSRGRRETQYF. In nucleotides, the CDR3 is TGTGCCAGCAGCCGGGGTCGCCGGGAGACCCAGTACTTC. Full variable domain (outside the CDR3, taken from reference TRBV11-3 and TRBJ2-5): EAGVVQSPRYKIIEKKQPVAFWCNPISGHNTLYWYLQNLGQGPELLIRYENEEAVDDSQLPKDRFSAERLKGVDSTLKIQPAELGDSAVYLCASSRGRRETQYFGPGTRLLVL.

CDR3 nucleotide sequence: TGTGCCAGCAGTACAGGGGGTGGCAACTATGGCTACACCTTC. Translated: CASSTGGGNYGYTF. The genes are TRBV2 and TRBJ1-2, with 8 bases that match TRBD1. Germline values: CDR1 SNHLY, CDR2 FYNNEI. CDR3 size: 14 residues. With 5 bases clipped from V and 2 bases from J, the junction kept 4 bases outside the gene matches.

The chain uses TRBV29-1 and TRBJ2-4, with D possibly matching TRBD1 (6 bases). CDR1 is SQVTM, CDR2 ANQGSEA, per germline. V was pared by 6 bases and J by 2 bases, with 11 bases between. There are 13 residues in the CDR3. The CDR3 region is CSVPGQTKNIQYF. The CDR3 DNA reads as TGCAGCGTCCCAGGACAGACCAAAAACATTCAGTACTTC.

This CDR3 reads CASRTGEDGYTF. The DNA of the CDR3 is TGTGCCAGCAGAACGGGGGAGGATGGCTACACCTTC. V gene TRBV6-6 combines with J gene TRBJ1-2; TRBD1 might be the D (5 bases). The CDR3 spans 12 residues. Trimming pared 6 bases from V and 6 bases from J, leaving 11 bases between. From germline, CDR1 is MNHNY and CDR2 SVGAGI (reference sequence).

The V call is TRBV20-1, the J call TRBJ1-4; 8 bases align to TRBD1. Looked up from germline, CDR1 is DFQATT and CDR2 is SNEGSKA (reference sequence). V dropped 4 bases and J dropped 8; count of bases not matched to a gene: 0. The CDR3 is made up of 11 amino acids. CDR3 nucleotides: TGCAGTGCTACAGGGGGCGAAAAACTGTTTTTT. Translation gives CSATGGEKLFF.

The J gene is TRBJ1-2, the V gene TRBV19; tentatively, D is TRBD1 (5 bases). V was pared by 6 bases and J by 4 bases, with 15 bases between. The germline CDR1 and CDR2 sequences are LNHDA and SQIVND (reference sequence). The CDR3 consists of 14 residues. The CDR3 DNA is TGTGCCAGTAGGGGGAACGGGGGAATCTATGGCTACACCTTC. Its translation: CASRGNGGIYGYTF.

The chain couples TRBV27 to TRBJ1-2; tentative D call: TRBD1 (5 bases). Trimming shortened V by 0 bases and J by 6 bases, and 14 bases separated the two germline ends. The CDR3 is 15 residues long. Germline CDR1 reads MNHEY; CDR2 reads SMNVEV (reference sequence). As DNA, the CDR3 is TGTGCCAGCAGTTTATCGATCGGGGGGGGAAATGGCTACACCTTC. Amino acid sequence: CASSLSIGGGNGYTF.

The chain is built from TRBV6-1 and TRBJ2-2; 7 positions agree with TRBD2. Unmatched junction bases numbered 2, after V lost 2 bases and J lost 5 bases. Germline V gene data show CDR1 as MNHNS and CDR2 as SASEGT. The CDR3 length is 14 residues. CDR3 amino acids: CASSENGGTGELFF. For the CDR3, the DNA is TGTGCCAGCAGTGAAAACGGGGGGACCGGGGAGCTGTTTTTT.

The genes are TRBV14 and TRBJ1-6; D not certain. CDR3 length equals 14 residues. CDR1 is SGHDN, CDR2 FVKESK, per germline. The germline V and J ends were trimmed by 4 bases and 7 bases, with 11 bases remaining between them. Here the CDR3 DNA reads TGTGCCAGCAGCCGCCAATTGGGCAATTCACCCCTCCACTTT. This translates into CASSRQLGNSPLHF.

The J gene is TRBJ1-1, the V gene TRBV7-2, with D possibly being TRBD1 (5 bases). The ends were cut back, 1 base at V and 7 bases at J, with 10 bases in the middle. Germline loops: CDR1 SGHTA, CDR2 FQGNSA. The length of the CDR3 is 13 residues. The CDR3 is CASSLERQIEAFF. The CDR3 bases are TGTGCCAGCAGCTTAGAAAGACAGATTGAAGCTTTCTTT.

The chain has TRBV6-5 and TRBJ1-1; D is possibly TRBD1 (5 bases). Trimming removed 2 bases from V and 11 bases from J, with 12 bases in between. The CDR3 loop spans 12 amino acids. Germline CDR1 reads MNHEY; CDR2 reads SVGAGI. CDR3 protein: CASSYQGQTAFF. The DNA of the CDR3 is TGTGCCAGCAGTTACCAGGGTCAAACGGCTTTCTTT.